Below, one TCR beta chain is given with its context. This CDR3 contains 18 residues. Between the trimmed V and J ends, which lost 5 bases and 9 bases, there was a span of 26 bases. The germline gives CDR1 MNHEY, CDR2 SMNVEV (reference sequence). Sequencing used immunoSEQ multiplex PCR; TCRdb keeps in-frame clones, though not all of them. The table records fewer than 250,000 clones, roughly 84% of them present only once. The record originates from a study of blood T cell repertoires in COVID-19. The wider study: Samples representing acute and convalescent COVID-19 were sourced from the United States, Italy and Spain. T cells, B-cell-depleted T cells, or PBMCs provided the cDNA or gDNA that served as material.

Seattle patients were enrolled while actively infected and followed longitudinally. The chain is built from TRBV27 and TRBJ1-6; D not resolved. Specimen: peripheral blood. This receptor was taken from an elderly woman with COVID-19, enrolled during active disease. CDR3 region: CASSPQLGVPVVRSPLHF. The DNA for the CDR3 is TGTGCCAGCAGTCCCCAGTTGGGAGTTCCGGTGGTTCGTTCACCCCTCCACTTT.